The rows below give T cell receptor beta chains drawn from one sample of a study of CD8+CD57+ T cells in acquired aplastic anemia. TCRdb processed the reads anew with MiXCR; each CDR3 protein has one entry. Of 180,000 or so distinct CDR3 sequences listed, around half were seen once; the top ten hold 0.85% to 1.3%. Sequencing was carried out using sorted CD4+, CD8+, or CD8+CD57+ T cells (not recorded which) from PBMCs. These receptors all stem from a human donor with aplastic anemia. The CDR3 runs from the conserved cysteine through the conserved F or W. The order of the fields is V gene, clone size, J gene, D gene, CDR3 protein, CDR3 DNA. The D gene is left open where the match is weak. Clone size is not always given. Where it is, it says once, few, many or a class for expanded clones.

V: TRBV19
size: NA
J: TRBJ1-2
D: TRBD1
CDR3: CASRGTGLNYGYTF
DNA: TGTGCCAGTAGGGGGACAGGCCTCAACTATGGCTACACCTTC

V: TRBV10-3
size: few
J: TRBJ1-2
D: NA
CDR3: CAISESMRANYGYTF
DNA: TGTGCCATCAGTGAGTCGATGCGAGCTAACTATGGCTACACCTTC

V: TRBV12-3/TRBV12-4
size: NA
J: TRBJ1-1
D: NA
CDR3: CDSSLSFGNTEAFF
DNA: TGTGACAGCAGTTTGTCCTTTGGGAACACTGAAGCTTTCTTT

V: TRBV19
size: NA
J: TRBJ1-2
D: NA
CDR3: CASSSTPLPGAPNYGYTF
DNA: TGTGCCAGTAGTTCTACCCCATTGCCAGGGGCACCAAACTATGGCTACACCTTC

V: TRBV2
size: NA
J: TRBJ1-2
D: TRBD1
CDR3: CASRADRGGYGYTF
DNA: TGTGCCAGCAGAGCGGACAGGGGGGGGTATGGCTACACCTTC

V: TRBV2
size: NA
J: TRBJ2-5
D: NA
CDR3: CASSDRGETQYF
DNA: TGTGCCAGCAGTGATCGGGGAGAGACCCAGTACTTC

V: TRBV7-9
size: many
J: TRBJ1-6
D: NA
CDR3: CASSFSSSYNSPLHF
DNA: TGTGCCAGCAGCTTCTCCAGTTCCTATAATTCACCCCTCCACTTT

V: TRBV7-8
size: NA
J: TRBJ2-7
D: TRBD2
CDR3: CASGKGTSGYGQYF
DNA: TGTGCCAGCGGTAAGGGAACTAGCGGCTACGGGCAGTACTTC

V: TRBV19
size: NA
J: TRBJ2-2
D: TRBD2
CDR3: CASSTSGGGNTGELFF
DNA: TGTGCCAGCTCTACCAGCGGCGGGGGGAACACCGGGGAGCTGTTTTTT

V: TRBV20-1
size: many
J: TRBJ2-1
D: TRBD2
CDR3: CSAPRRGGLNEQFF
DNA: TGCAGTGCACCTCGGCGGGGGGGCCTCAATGAGCAGTTCTTC

V: TRBV10-3
size: once
J: TRBJ2-7
D: TRBD2
CDR3: CAISDHPGLARYEQYF
DNA: TGTGCCATCAGTGACCACCCGGGACTAGCGAGATACGAGCAGTACTTC

V: TRBV2
size: NA
J: TRBJ2-1
D: TRBD2
CDR3: CASSLGLGWGFNEQFF
DNA: TGTGCCAGCAGCCTGGGACTAGGGTGGGGGTTCAATGAGCAGTTCTTC

V: TRBV6-4
size: many
J: TRBJ2-1
D: NA
CDR3: CASSEPPYNEQFF
DNA: TGTGCCAGCAGTGAGCCCCCGTACAATGAGCAGTTCTTC

V: TRBV9
size: many
J: TRBJ2-2
D: NA
CDR3: CASSVEGPTGELFF
DNA: TGTGCCAGCAGCGTAGAGGGACCCACCGGGGAGCTGTTTTTT

V: TRBV10-3
size: NA
J: TRBJ2-7
D: NA
CDR3: CAISGTAPTYEQYF
DNA: TGTGCCATCAGTGGGACAGCTCCTACCTACGAGCAGTACTTC